The TCR beta chain described here comes from a study of CD8 T cells in Susac syndrome. Random-hexamer reverse transcription was applied to roughly 0.5 to 1 ug RNA. TCRdb re-analysed the immunoSEQ multiplex PCR reads in MiXCR, keeping a single row per CDR3 protein. This table holds around 110,000 distinct CDR3 sequences, over 90% found once. In germline, CDR1 is SQVTM, CDR2 ANQGSEA. The length of the CDR3 is 16 residues. The V end was cut by 4 bases, the J end by 0 bases, with 17 bases between. Sequencing was done on a sample of CD8+ T cells from PBMCs. The rearrangement uses TRBV29-1 and TRBJ2-3; D is undetermined. The TCR sequence derives from a human donor with Susac syndrome. CDR3 loop: CSVGGDLDASTDTQYF. Written as DNA, the CDR3 is TGCAGCGTTGGTGGAGACCTGGACGCTAGCACAGATACGCAGTATTTT.